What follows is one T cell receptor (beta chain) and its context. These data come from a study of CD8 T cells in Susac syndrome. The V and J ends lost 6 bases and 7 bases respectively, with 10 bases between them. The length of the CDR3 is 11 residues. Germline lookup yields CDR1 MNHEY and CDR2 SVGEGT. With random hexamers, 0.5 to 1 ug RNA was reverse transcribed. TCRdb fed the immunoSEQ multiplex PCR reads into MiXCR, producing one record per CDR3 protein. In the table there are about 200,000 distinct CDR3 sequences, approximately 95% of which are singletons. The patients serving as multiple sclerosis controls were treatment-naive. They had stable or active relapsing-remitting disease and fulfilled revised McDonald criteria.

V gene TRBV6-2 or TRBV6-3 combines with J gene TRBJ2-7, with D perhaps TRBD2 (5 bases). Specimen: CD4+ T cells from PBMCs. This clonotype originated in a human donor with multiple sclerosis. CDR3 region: CASSHGGEQYF. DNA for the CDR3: TGTGCCAGCAGCCATGGCGGGGAGCAGTACTTC.